This entry describes one T cell receptor beta chain. What it binds is not known. Trimming removed 2 bases from V and 6 bases from J; junction bases left unmatched: 6. This CDR3 has 15 residues. The V gene's germline CDR1 is MNHEY and CDR2 SVGEGT. Random-hexamer reverse transcription was applied to roughly 0.5 to 1 ug RNA. TCRdb reprocessed the immunoSEQ multiplex PCR reads via MiXCR and lists one record per CDR3 protein. The sample lists 160,000 or so distinct CDR3 sequences; around 95% were seen once. The sample comes from a study of CD8 T cells in Susac syndrome. TCR beta sequencing covered blood CD8+ and CD4+ T cells. FACS was used to enrich TEMRA cells, whereas the CD8+ and CD4+ T cells were obtained by negative isolation. General study results and limits: TCR sequencing and HLA analysis covered a relatively small number of individuals.

The receptor was isolated from a human donor in good health. The chain recombines TRBV6-2 or TRBV6-3 with TRBJ2-2, with 7 bases fitting TRBD2. The sequenced sample consisted of CD4+ T cells from PBMCs. The chain's CDR3 is CASSYGSSGSGELFF. The DNA of the CDR3 is TGTGCCAGCAGTTACGGTTCTAGCGGATCCGGGGAGCTGTTTTTT.